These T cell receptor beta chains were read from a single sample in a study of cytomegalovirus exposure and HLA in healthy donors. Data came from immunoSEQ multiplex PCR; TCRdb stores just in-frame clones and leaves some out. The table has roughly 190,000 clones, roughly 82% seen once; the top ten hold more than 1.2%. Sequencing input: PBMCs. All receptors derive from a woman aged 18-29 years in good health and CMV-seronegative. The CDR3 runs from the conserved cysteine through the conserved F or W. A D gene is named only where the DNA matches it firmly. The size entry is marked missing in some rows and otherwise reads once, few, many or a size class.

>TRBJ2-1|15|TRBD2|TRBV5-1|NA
TGCGCCAGCAGCCTAAGCGGGAGCTCCTACAATGAGCAGTTCTTC
CASSLSGSSYNEQFF
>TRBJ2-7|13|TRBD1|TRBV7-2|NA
TGTGCCAGCAGCTCGGACAGGGATGGCGAGCAGTACTTC
CASSSDRDGEQYF
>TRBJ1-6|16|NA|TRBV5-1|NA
TGCGCCAGCAGCTTGGAAACAGCTATTCAGGATTCACCCCTCCACTTT
CASSLETAIQDSPLHF
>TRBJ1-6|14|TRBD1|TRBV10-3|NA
TGTGCCACCACCCCCCGGGACAGGGATTCACCCCTCCACTTT
CATTPRDRDSPLHF
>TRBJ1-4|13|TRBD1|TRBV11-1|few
TGTGCCAGCAGCCGGGACAGAGGAGAAAAACTGTTTTTT
CASSRDRGEKLFF
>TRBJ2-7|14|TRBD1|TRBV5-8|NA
TGTGCCAGCAGAGATACAGGGGATTCCTACGAGCAGTACTTC
CASRDTGDSYEQYF
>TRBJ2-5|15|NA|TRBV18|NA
TGTGCCAGCTCACCAGGAGGGGGGGCCCAAGAGACCCAGTACTTC
CASSPGGGAQETQYF
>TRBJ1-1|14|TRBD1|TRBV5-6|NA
TGTGCCAGCAGCACCGGACAGGGGGCGTCGGAAGCTTTCTTT
CASSTGQGASEAFF
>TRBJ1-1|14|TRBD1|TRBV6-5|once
TGTGCCAGCACCACACGGACAGGGAGGGCTGAAGCTTTCTTT
CASTTRTGRAEAFF
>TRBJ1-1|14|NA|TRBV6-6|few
TGTGCCAGCAGTTACCACAGAAGGAACACTGAAGCTTTCTTT
CASSYHRRNTEAFF
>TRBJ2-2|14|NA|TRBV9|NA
TGTGCCAGCAGCGCGAACACGGGCACCGGGGAGCTGTTTTTT
CASSANTGTGELFF
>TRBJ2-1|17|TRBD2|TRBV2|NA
TGTGCCAGCAGTGGACTTAGCGGGAGCGGCAACGGGGATGAGCAGTTCTTC
CASSGLSGSGNGDEQFF
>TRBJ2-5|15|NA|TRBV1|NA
TGCACCAGCAGCCCAAGTGGGGCCAGACAAGAGACCCAGTACTTC
CTSSPSGARQETQYF
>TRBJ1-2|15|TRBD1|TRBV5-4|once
TGTGCCAGCAGGGTAGCAGGGGGTCTCCAAAGTGGCTACACCTTC
CASRVAGGLQSGYTF
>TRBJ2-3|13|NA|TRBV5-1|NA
TGCGCCAGCAGCTTGGCCTACGCAGATACGCAGTATTTT
CASSLAYADTQYF
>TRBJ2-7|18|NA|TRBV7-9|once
TGTGCCAGCAGCTTAGGAGAGGTTCATAGGGGTAGGCCCTACGAGCAGTACTTC
CASSLGEVHRGRPYEQYF
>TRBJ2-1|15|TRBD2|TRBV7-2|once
TGTGCCAGCAGCGGGACTAGCGGCTCCTACAATGAGCAGTTCTTC
CASSGTSGSYNEQFF
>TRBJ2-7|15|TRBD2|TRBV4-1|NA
TGCGCCAGCAGCTTGATGAACAGCGGGAGTATCGAGCAGTACTTC
CASSLMNSGSIEQYF
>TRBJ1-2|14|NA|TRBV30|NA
TGTGCCTGGCATTTGGGGAGCCTCCACTATGGCTACACCTTC
CAWHLGSLHYGYTF
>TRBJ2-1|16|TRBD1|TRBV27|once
TGTGCCAGCAGCACTTACAGGGGGCGACTCGACAATGAGCAGTTCTTC
CASSTYRGRLDNEQFF
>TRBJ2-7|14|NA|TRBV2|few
TGTGCCAGCAGTGATGGGCAGGGGTCATACGAGCAGTACTTC
CASSDGQGSYEQYF
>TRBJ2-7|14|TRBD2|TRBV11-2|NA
TGTGCCAGCAGACGACTAGCGGGAGCCTACGAGCAGTACTTC
CASRRLAGAYEQYF
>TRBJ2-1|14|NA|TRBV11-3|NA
TGTGCCAGCAGCTTAGATGGCAGGGACAATGAGCAGTTCTTC
CASSLDGRDNEQFF
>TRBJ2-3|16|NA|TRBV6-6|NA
TGTGCCAGCAGTTACCGAACAGGTGCTAGCACAGATACGCAGTATTTT
CASSYRTGASTDTQYF
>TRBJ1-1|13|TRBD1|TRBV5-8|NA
TGTGCCAGCAGGCGGAAGGGGGCAGGTGAAGCTTTCTTT
CASRRKGAGEAFF
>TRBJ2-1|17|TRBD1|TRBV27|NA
TGTGCCAGCAGCCTTACTATAGGGACAGGACCATACAATGAGCAGTTCTTC
CASSLTIGTGPYNEQFF
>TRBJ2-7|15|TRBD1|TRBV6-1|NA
TGTGCCAGCACCGAACGGGGGACAGGGGGCTACGAGCAGTACTTC
CASTERGTGGYEQYF
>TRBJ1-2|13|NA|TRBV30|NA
TGTGCCTGGAGTGCTGGGGGCGACTATGGCTACACCTTC
CAWSAGGDYGYTF
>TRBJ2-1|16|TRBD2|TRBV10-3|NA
TGTGCCATCAGTGGACTAGCGGGGGGGCCGGTCAATGAGCAGTTCTTC
CAISGLAGGPVNEQFF
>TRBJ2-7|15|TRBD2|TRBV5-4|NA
TGTGCCAGCAGTCATAGCGGGACAAACTCCTACGAGCAGTACTTC
CASSHSGTNSYEQYF
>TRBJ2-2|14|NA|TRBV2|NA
TGTGCCAGCACCCGCGGGACCAACACCGGGGAGCTGTTTTTT
CASTRGTNTGELFF
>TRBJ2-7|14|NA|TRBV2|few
TGTGCCAGCAGTGAATGGTCAGTAACGTACGAGCAGTACTTC
CASSEWSVTYEQYF
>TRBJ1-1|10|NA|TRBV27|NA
TGTGCCAGCAGGGGACATGCAGCTTTCTTT
CASRGHAAFF